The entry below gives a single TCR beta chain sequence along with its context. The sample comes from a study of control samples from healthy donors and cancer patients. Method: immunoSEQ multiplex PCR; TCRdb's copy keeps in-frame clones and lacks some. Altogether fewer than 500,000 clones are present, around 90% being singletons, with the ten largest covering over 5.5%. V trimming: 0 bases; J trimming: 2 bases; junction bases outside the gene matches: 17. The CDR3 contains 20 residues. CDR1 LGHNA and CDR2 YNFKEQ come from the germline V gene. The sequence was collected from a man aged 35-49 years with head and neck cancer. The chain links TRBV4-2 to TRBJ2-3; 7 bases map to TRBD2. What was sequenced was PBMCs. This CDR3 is CASSQDRSTARGVNTDTQYF. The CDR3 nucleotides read TGTGCCAGCAGCCAAGATCGCTCCACCGCACGGGGGGTCAACACAGATACGCAGTATTTT.